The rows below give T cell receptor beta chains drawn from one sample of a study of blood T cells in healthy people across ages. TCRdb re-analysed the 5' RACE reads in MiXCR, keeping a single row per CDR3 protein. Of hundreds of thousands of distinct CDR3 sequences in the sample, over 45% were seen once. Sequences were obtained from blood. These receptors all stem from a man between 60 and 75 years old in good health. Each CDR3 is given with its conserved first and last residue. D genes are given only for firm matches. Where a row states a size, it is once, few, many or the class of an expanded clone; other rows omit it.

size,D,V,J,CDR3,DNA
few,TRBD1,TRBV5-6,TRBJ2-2,CASSPGTAYTGELFF,TGTGCCAGCAGCCCGGGGACAGCCTACACCGGGGAGCTGTTTTTT
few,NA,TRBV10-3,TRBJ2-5,CAISESAGIQETQYF,TGTGCCATCAGTGAGTCCGCAGGGATCCAAGAGACCCAGTACTTC
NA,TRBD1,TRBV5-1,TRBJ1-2,CASSLWGQGAGGYTF,TGCGCCAGCAGCTTGTGGGGACAGGGGGCAGGTGGCTACACCTTC
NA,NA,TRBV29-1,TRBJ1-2,CSVDGNSNYGYTF,TGCAGCGTTGACGGCAATTCTAACTATGGCTACACCTTC
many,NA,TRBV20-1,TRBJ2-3,CSARDYRVGTDTQYF,TGCAGTGCTAGAGATTACAGGGTCGGCACAGATACGCAGTATTTT
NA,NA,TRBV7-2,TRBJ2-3,CASSLGIGRTGMDTQYF,TGTGCCAGCAGCTTAGGGATAGGACGCACCGGTATGGATACGCAGTATTTT
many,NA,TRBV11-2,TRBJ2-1,CASSPSTGPYNEQFF,TGTGCCAGCAGCCCTTCGACAGGCCCCTACAATGAGCAGTTCTTC
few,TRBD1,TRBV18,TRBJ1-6,CASSPGTGGRNSPLHF,TGTGCCAGCTCACCAGGGACAGGGGGAAGAAATTCACCCCTCCACTTT
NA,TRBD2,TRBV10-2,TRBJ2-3,CASGPAGGLDTQYF,TGCGCCAGCGGCCCCGCGGGGGGGTTAGATACGCAGTATTTT
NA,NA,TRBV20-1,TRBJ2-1,CSARDPSSQHNEQFF,TGCAGTGCTAGAGATCCCAGCAGTCAACACAATGAGCAGTTCTTC
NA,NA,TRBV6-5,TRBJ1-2,CATQGAGAVDYGYTF,TGTGCCACCCAAGGGGCAGGGGCCGTAGACTATGGCTACACCTTC
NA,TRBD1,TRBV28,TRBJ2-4,CASSDRANIQYF,TGTGCCAGCAGTGACAGGGCAAACATTCAGTACTTC
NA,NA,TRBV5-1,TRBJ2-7,CASSLDGGFVYEQYF,TGCGCCAGCAGCTTGGATGGGGGGTTTGTCTACGAGCAGTACTTC
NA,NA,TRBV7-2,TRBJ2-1,CASSVGPLLSYNEQFF,TGTGCCAGCAGCGTAGGACCACTTCTCTCCTACAATGAGCAGTTCTTC
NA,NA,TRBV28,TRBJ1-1,CASSLPRGGTEAFF,TGTGCCAGCAGTTTACCCCGAGGAGGCACTGAAGCTTTCTTT
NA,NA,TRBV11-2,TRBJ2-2,CASSAIAGYSGELFF,TGTGCCAGCAGCGCCATCGCAGGGTATTCCGGGGAGCTGTTTTTT
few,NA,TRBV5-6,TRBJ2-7,CASSVVSGDEQYF,TGTGCCAGCAGCGTGGTGTCGGGGGACGAGCAGTACTTC
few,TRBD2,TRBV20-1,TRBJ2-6,CSAPLGGASGANVLTF,TGCAGTGCCCCATTGGGAGGGGCCTCTGGGGCCAACGTCCTGACTTTC
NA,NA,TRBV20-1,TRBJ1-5,CSAQMGGDSNQPQHF,TGCAGTGCACAAATGGGGGGAGATAGCAATCAGCCCCAGCATTTT
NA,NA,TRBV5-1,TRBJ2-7,CASSLDTVSYEQYF,TGCGCCAGCAGCTTGGATACGGTCTCCTACGAGCAGTACTTC
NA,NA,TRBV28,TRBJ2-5,CASSPSKGAQYF,TGTGCCAGCAGTCCGTCGAAGGGCGCGCAGTACTTC
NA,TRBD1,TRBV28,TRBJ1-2,CASITGDLANYGYTF,TGTGCCAGCATCACAGGGGATTTAGCTAACTATGGCTACACCTTC
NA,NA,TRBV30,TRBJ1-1,CAWSLRLYTEAFF,TGTGCCTGGAGTCTACGACTGTACACTGAAGCTTTCTTT
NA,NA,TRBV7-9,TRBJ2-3,CASRSRGPPDTDTQYF,TGTGCCAGCAGAAGCCGCGGCCCCCCGGACACAGATACGCAGTATTTT
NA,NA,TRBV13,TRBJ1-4,CASSFRSRDEKLFF,TGTGCCAGCAGCTTTAGGTCCAGGGATGAAAAACTGTTTTTT
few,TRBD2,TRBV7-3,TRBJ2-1,CASSSQGLAVNEQFF,TGTGCCAGCAGCTCTCAAGGACTAGCCGTCAATGAGCAGTTCTTC
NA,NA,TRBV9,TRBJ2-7,CASSAGASSYNEQYF,TGTGCCAGCAGCGCGGGTGCGTCCTCCTACAATGAGCAGTACTTC
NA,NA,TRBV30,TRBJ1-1,CAWSVGGTGTEAFF,TGTGCCTGGAGTGTAGGGGGGACGGGCACTGAAGCTTTCTTT
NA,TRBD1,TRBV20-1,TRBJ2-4,CSASVGTGVLEQYF,TGCAGTGCTAGCGTGGGGACAGGGGTGTTGGAGCAGTACTTC
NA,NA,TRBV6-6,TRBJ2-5,CASSHPRTVQETQYF,TGTGCCAGCAGTCATCCAAGGACAGTTCAAGAGACCCAGTACTTC
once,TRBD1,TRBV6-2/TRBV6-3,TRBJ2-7,CASSLRDRVEQYF,TGTGCCAGCAGTCTCCGAGACAGGGTCGAGCAGTACTTC
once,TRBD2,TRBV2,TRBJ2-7,CARGKSGGNNEQYF,TGTGCCAGAGGGAAAAGCGGGGGGAACAATGAGCAGTACTTC
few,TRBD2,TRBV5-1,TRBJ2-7,CASSGGLAGGRSEQYF,TGCGCCAGCAGCGGCGGACTAGCGGGAGGAAGGAGCGAGCAGTACTTC
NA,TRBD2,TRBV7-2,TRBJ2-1,CASSPSGGAFNEQFF,TGTGCCAGCAGCCCTAGCGGGGGGGCCTTCAATGAGCAGTTCTTC
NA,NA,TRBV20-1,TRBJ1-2,CSARLVTVGYTF,TGCAGTGCTAGACTGGTTACGGTCGGCTACACCTTC
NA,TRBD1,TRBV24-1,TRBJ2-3,CATSDPTGLSPDTQYF,TGTGCCACCAGTGACCCGACAGGGTTGTCGCCAGATACGCAGTATTTT
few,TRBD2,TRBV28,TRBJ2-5,CASSLGLAGEEYF,TGTGCCAGCAGTTTAGGGCTAGCGGGGGAGGAGTACTTC
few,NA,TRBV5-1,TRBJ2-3,CASSLALREFTDTQYF,TGCGCCAGCAGCTTGGCCCTGCGAGAATTCACAGATACGCAGTATTTT
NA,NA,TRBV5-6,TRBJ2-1,CASSRNVGTFSYNEQFF,TGTGCCAGCAGCCGAAATGTGGGAACATTCTCCTACAATGAGCAGTTCTTC
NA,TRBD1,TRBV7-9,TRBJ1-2,CASSKGAGPGYTF,TGTGCCAGCAGCAAGGGGGCAGGTCCTGGCTACACCTTC
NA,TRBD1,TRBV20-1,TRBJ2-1,CSAPGQGFSNEQFF,TGCAGTGCTCCGGGACAGGGTTTTAGCAATGAGCAGTTCTTC